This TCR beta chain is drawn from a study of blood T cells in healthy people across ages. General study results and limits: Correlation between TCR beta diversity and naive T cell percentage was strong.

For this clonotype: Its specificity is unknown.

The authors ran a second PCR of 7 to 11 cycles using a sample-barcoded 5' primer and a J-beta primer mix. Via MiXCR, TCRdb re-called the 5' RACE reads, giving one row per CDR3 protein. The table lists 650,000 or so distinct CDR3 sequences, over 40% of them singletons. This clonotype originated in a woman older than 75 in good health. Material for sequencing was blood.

CDR3 sequence: CASSNPGRRGPQHF. DNA for the CDR3: TGCGCCAGCAGCAACCCAGGGCGTCGGGGGCCCCAGCATTTT. The V gene is TRBV4-1, the J gene TRBJ1-5; perhaps TRBD1 as D (5 bases). Deletions cut 5 bases from V and 9 bases from J, with 17 bases between. Germline CDR1 reads MGHRA; CDR2 reads YSYEKL. The CDR3 sequence is 14 residues long.